The clone carrying this T cell receptor beta chain was counted between two and nine times. Its target is not known. This entry belongs to a study of shared clonotypes between healthy human individuals. The CDR3 totals 15 residues. Germline loops: CDR1 MDHEN, CDR2 SYDVKM. V was cut by 3 bases and J by 0 bases, with 10 bases left in between. The assay was carried out at the deep level. Repertoires were generated with immunoSEQ multiplex PCR, while TCRdb's copy carries only in-frame clones and drops some. The sample consists of approximately 500,000 clones, roughly 80% of them appearing once. Each of the donors was a healthy adult who was HIV-negative and had not had a recent acute infection or vaccination. Study-wide findings and caveats: Represented genetic and exposure-history diversity was restricted by having few donors. It was only blood that was sampled, and tissue repertoires likely differ.

The sample consisted of PBMCs. This sequence was found in a woman aged 40 to 55 in good health. Some clones in this sample may be carry-over from other donors' samples. V usage is TRBV28 and J usage is TRBJ2-3; weak D call: TRBD2 (6 bases). The CDR3 spells CASSFDGTSTDTQYF. The CDR3 nucleotides read TGTGCCAGCAGTTTCGATGGGACTAGCACAGATACGCAGTATTTT.